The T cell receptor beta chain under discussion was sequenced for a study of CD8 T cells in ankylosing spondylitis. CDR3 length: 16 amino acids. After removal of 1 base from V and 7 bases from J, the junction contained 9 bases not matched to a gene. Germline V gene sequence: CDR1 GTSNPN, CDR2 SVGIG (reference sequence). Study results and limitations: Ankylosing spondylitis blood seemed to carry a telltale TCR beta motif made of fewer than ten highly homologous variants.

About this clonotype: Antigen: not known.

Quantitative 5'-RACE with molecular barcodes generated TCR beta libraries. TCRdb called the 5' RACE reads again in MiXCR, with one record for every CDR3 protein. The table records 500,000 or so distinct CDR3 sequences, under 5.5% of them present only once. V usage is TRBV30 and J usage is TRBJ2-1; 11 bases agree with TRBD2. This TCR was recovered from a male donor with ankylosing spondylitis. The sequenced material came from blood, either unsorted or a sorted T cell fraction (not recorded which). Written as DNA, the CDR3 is TGTGCCTGGAGTGAATTTAGCGGGAGGGCCAAGAATGAGCAGTTCTTC. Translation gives CAWSEFSGRAKNEQFF.